The rows below give T cell receptor beta chains drawn from one sample of a study of blood T cells in healthy people across ages. TCRdb re-derived calls from the 5' RACE reads in MiXCR, one entry per CDR3 protein. This table has 780,000 or so distinct CDR3 sequences, 25% appearing once. In addition, the sample was reused for a study of T cells of mothers and their children.

The specimen sequenced was blood. The source is a boy aged 5 to 17 in good health. CDR3s include the opening cysteine and the closing phenylalanine or tryptophan. Each record gives: D gene, clone size, V gene, J gene, CDR3 length, CDR3 DNA, CDR3 protein. D genes are given only for firm matches. Size is omitted from some rows. Given values are once, few, many or a class for expanded clones.

NA,NA,TRBV6-5,TRBJ2-5,15,TGTGCCAGCAGTACCCGATGGGGGAAAGAGGAGACCCGGTACTTC,CASSTRWGKEETRYF
NA,NA,TRBV28,TRBJ2-2,15,TGTGCCAGCAGAGGGACAACTGCGAACACCGGGGAGCTGTTTTTT,CASRGTTANTGELFF
NA,NA,TRBV7-2,TRBJ2-5,16,TGTGCCAGCAGCTTTGGACTCCGAGCTTCGGAAGAGACCCAGTACTTC,CASSFGLRASEETQYF
NA,NA,TRBV29-1,TRBJ2-3,13,TGCAGCGTTCGGCGGGCTTTCACAGATACGCAGTATTTT,CSVRRAFTDTQYF
NA,once,TRBV7-8,TRBJ1-4,12,TGTGCCAGCAGCTATGTGGGTGAAAAACTGTTTTTT,CASSYVGEKLFF
NA,NA,TRBV29-1,TRBJ2-7,12,TGCAGCGTTGAGGACTGGGACCGCGAGCAGTACTTC,CSVEDWDREQYF
TRBD1,once,TRBV29-1,TRBJ2-5,12,TGCAGCGTCGATGGACAGGGGAGAGAGCAGTACTTC,CSVDGQGREQYF
NA,few,TRBV10-3,TRBJ1-1,16,TGTGCCATCAGTGAGTCCCGCAAAGGGGGTAGCACTGAAGCTTTCTTT,CAISESRKGGSTEAFF
TRBD2,NA,TRBV4-1,TRBJ2-7,16,TGCGCCAGCAGCCAAGATCCTAGCGGGGAGTCGTCCGAGCAGTACTTC,CASSQDPSGESSEQYF
TRBD2,NA,TRBV20-1,TRBJ2-3,15,TGCAGTGCTAGAGATCTGCGGCGGGGGGCGGATACGCAGTATTTT,CSARDLRRGADTQYF
TRBD2,many,TRBV5-1,TRBJ2-1,16,TGCGCCAGCAGCTTGGGGCGGGGGAGCTCCTACAATGAGCAGTTCTTC,CASSLGRGSSYNEQFF
NA,NA,TRBV12-3/TRBV12-4,TRBJ2-7,14,TGTGCCAGCAGCCGGGACGACGGGCCTTACGAGCAGTACTTC,CASSRDDGPYEQYF
NA,NA,TRBV25-1,TRBJ1-1,19,TGTGCCAGCAGTGAGGTAAGAAGACAGGAACCGCCTCGGGGCACTGAAGCTTTCTTT,CASSEVRRQEPPRGTEAFF
NA,few,TRBV7-9,TRBJ2-1,12,TGTGCCAGCACCAAATCAGGGAATGAGCAGTTCTTC,CASTKSGNEQFF
TRBD2,few,TRBV18,TRBJ2-5,13,TGTGCCAGCTTACCGGGACTAGGGGAGACCCAGCACTTC,CASLPGLGETQHF
TRBD2,NA,TRBV11-1,TRBJ2-1,16,TGTGCCAGCAGCCACCGAGCGGGAGAGGGCTACAATGAGCAGTTCTTC,CASSHRAGEGYNEQFF
NA,NA,TRBV5-1,TRBJ2-4,16,TGCGCCAGCAGCTTGGTGGGCCAACTAGCCAAAAACATTCAGTACTTC,CASSLVGQLAKNIQYF
TRBD2,NA,TRBV11-1,TRBJ2-1,14,TGTGCCAGCAGCTTAATACTAGCGGGCGTAAGTCAGTTCTTC,CASSLILAGVSQFF
TRBD2,few,TRBV27,TRBJ2-3,18,TGTGCCAGCAGTCCTACGCGGACTAGCGAGTCGAACACAGATACGCAGTATTTT,CASSPTRTSESNTDTQYF
TRBD1,NA,TRBV20-1,TRBJ2-1,15,TGCAGTGCTGCCCAGACAAGACAGGGGTGGGGGGAGCAGTTCTTC,CSAAQTRQGWGEQFF
TRBD2,NA,TRBV28,TRBJ2-7,16,TGTGCCAGCATGAATCCAGGGAGACTAGCGGGCTTCGAGCAGTACTTC,CASMNPGRLAGFEQYF
NA,NA,TRBV7-2,TRBJ2-7,14,TGTGCCAGCAGCCCCCAGGCGGCAAGCTACGAGCAGTACTTC,CASSPQAASYEQYF
NA,few,TRBV29-1,TRBJ1-1,11,TGCAGCGTTCACGAACCCAAGGGGGCTTTCTTT,CSVHEPKGAFF
NA,NA,TRBV19,TRBJ2-7,15,TGTGCCAGTAGTATAGAGGCAGCGGCCTTCGGCGAGCAGTACTTC,CASSIEAAAFGEQYF
TRBD1,NA,TRBV7-2,TRBJ2-3,12,TGTGCCAGCAGCTTTGGACAGGGAGCGCAGTATTTT,CASSFGQGAQYF
NA,NA,TRBV4-3,TRBJ1-4,16,TGCGCCAGCAGCCAAGATAGAGGGCAGGGCAGGGAAAAACTGTTTTTT,CASSQDRGQGREKLFF
TRBD1,few,TRBV7-9,TRBJ2-7,14,TGTGCCAGCAGCGCACGGGACAGCCCCTACGAGCAGTACTTC,CASSARDSPYEQYF
NA,few,TRBV4-3,TRBJ2-7,15,TGCGCCAGCAGCCAAGATAGGTCGGTTTACTACGAGCAGTACTTC,CASSQDRSVYYEQYF
NA,NA,TRBV7-9,TRBJ1-2,14,TGTGCCAGCAGCTTAGATACGCTTAACTATGGCTACACCTTC,CASSLDTLNYGYTF
TRBD1,NA,TRBV7-9,TRBJ2-5,15,TGTGCCAGCAGCCGACGGACAGGGACACAAGAGACCCAGTACTTC,CASSRRTGTQETQYF
NA,few,TRBV9,TRBJ2-1,15,TGTGCCAGCAGCGCCTCCGGGACCTCCTACAATGAGCAGTTCTTC,CASSASGTSYNEQFF
TRBD2,many,TRBV24-1,TRBJ2-4,15,TGTGCCACCAGTGATCCACGGGAGGACCCGGAGATTCAGTACTTC,CATSDPREDPEIQYF
NA,few,TRBV29-1,TRBJ2-5,11,TGCAGCGTTGAATATAGGAGGGATCTACTTTTC,CSVEYRRDLLF